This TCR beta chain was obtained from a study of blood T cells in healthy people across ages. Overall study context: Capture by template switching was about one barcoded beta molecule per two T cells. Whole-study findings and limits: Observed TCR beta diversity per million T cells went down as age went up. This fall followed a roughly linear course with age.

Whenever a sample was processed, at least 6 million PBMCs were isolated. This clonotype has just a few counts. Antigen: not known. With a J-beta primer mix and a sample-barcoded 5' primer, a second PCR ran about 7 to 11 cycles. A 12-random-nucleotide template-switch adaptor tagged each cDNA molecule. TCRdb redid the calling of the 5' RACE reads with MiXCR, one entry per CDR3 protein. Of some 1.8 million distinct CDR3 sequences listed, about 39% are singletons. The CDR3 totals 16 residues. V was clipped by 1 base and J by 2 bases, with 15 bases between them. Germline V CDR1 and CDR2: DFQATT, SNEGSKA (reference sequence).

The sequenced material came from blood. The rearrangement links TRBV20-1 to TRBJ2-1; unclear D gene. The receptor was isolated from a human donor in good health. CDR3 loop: CSARARRFSAYNEQFF. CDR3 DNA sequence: TGCAGTGCTAGAGCTCGTCGGTTTTCCGCCTACAATGAGCAGTTCTTC.